The 20 T cell receptor beta chains given below trace back to one sample, sequenced in a study of OX40 agonist ivuxolimab in advanced cancers. Clones were read by immunoSEQ multiplex PCR, and TCRdb kept only the in-frame ones, dropping some. The sample contains around 66,000 clones, approximately 90% of which appear only once. The source was CD4+ or CD8+ T cells sorted from blood, collected in a trial of the OX40 agonist ivuxolimab. These receptor sequences come from an adult with an advanced solid tumor such as melanoma, head and neck, liver or kidney cancer.

This chain links TRBV25-1 with TRBJ1-6; D gene unclear. Trimming took 6 bases from V and 8 from J, leaving 17 bases between them. The germline gives CDR1 MGHDK, CDR2 SYGVNS. The CDR3 totals 15 residues. Here the CDR3 reads CASRQSGRQDSPLHF. CDR3 coding DNA: TGTGCCAGCAGACAATCCGGAAGGCAGGATTCACCCCTCCACTTT.

The rearrangement joins TRBV29-1 to TRBJ2-3; no clear D. This CDR3 has 12 residues. The germline V gene encodes CDR1 SQVTM and CDR2 ANQGSEA. V lost 7 bases, J lost 0 bases, and 8 bases lay in between. The CDR3 protein is CSGRESTDTQYF. In DNA, the CDR3 is TGCAGCGGAAGGGAAAGCACAGATACGCAGTATTTT.

The chain employs TRBV7-3 and TRBJ2-1; D might be TRBD2 (6 bases). Germline CDR1 is SGHTA and CDR2 is FQGTGA. Trimming left V 5 bases short and J 4 bases short, with 15 bases between. This CDR3 comprises 15 residues. CDR3 DNA: TGTGCCAGCAGCCCAACGGGACGGGAGTACAATGAGCAGTTCTTC. Protein product: CASSPTGREYNEQFF.

V and J are TRBV5-1 and TRBJ1-2; maybe TRBD1 (6 bases). V lost 0 bases and J 2 bases, leaving 8 bases between the germline ends. CDR1 SGHRS and CDR2 YFSETQ come from the germline V gene. This CDR3 contains 14 residues. CDR3 in DNA: TGCGCCAGCAGCTTGGGGACAGACAACTATGGCTACACCTTC. Its translation: CASSLGTDNYGYTF.

V is TRBV4-1 and J is TRBJ1-1; D gene ambiguous. Germline assignment: CDR1 MGHRA and CDR2 YSYEKL. CDR3 length: 14 residues. V lost 0 bases and J lost 5, with 10 bases in between. The CDR3 nucleotides are TGCGCCAGCAGCCAAGAGAATCGAGGGACTGAAGCTTTCTTT. Its translation is CASSQENRGTEAFF.

This chain uses TRBV5-1 with TRBJ2-3, with 8 nucleotides matching TRBD2. V gave up 2 bases and J gave up 8 bases; unmatched junction bases: 13. There are 16 residues in the CDR3. CDR1 and CDR2 (germline): SGHRS, YFSETQ. CDR3 protein: CASSFGQTSVLGTQYF. The CDR3 DNA is TGCGCCAGCAGCTTCGGGCAGACTAGCGTTCTAGGTACGCAGTATTTT.

To note about this clone: At one end, the junction sequence differs from germline, possibly due to a read error. This chain connects TRBV7-7 to TRBJ2-5; TRBD1 might be the D (5 bases). CDR1 is SSHAT, CDR2 FNYEAQ, per germline (reference sequence). The CDR3 is 14 amino acids. DNA for the CDR3: TGTGCTAGCAGCCCAACAGGAATCCAAGAGACCCAGTACTTC. This gives the protein CASSPTGIQETQYF. The full variable domain, in which reference TRBV7-7 and TRBJ2-5 provide the parts outside the CDR3, is GAGVSQSPRYKVTKRGQDVTLRCDPISSHATLYWYQQALGQGPEFLTYFNYEAQPDKSGLPSDRFSAERPEGSISTLTIQRTEQRDSAMYRCASSPTGIQETQYFGPGTRLLVL.

Only a few counts were recorded for this clone. The rearrangement uses TRBV7-9 and TRBJ2-5; 8 bases line up with TRBD2. V was clipped by 1 base and J by 5 bases; unmatched bases: 12. The V gene's germline CDR1 is SEHNR and CDR2 FQNEAQ (reference sequence). The CDR3 consists of 17 residues. The CDR3 protein is CASSLERAGEVWETQYF. CDR3 bases: TGTGCCAGCAGCTTAGAACGAGCGGGAGAGGTATGGGAGACCCAGTACTTC.

This chain links TRBV5-1 with TRBJ2-2; 11 nucleotides line up with TRBD1. The CDR3 loop spans 15 amino acids. The V segment lost 5 bases and the J segment 4 bases; nucleotides outside the gene matches: 4. From germline, CDR1 is SGHRS and CDR2 YFSETQ. In DNA form, the CDR3 reads TGCGCCAGCAGGAAGGGACAGGGGGGCACCGGGGAGCTGTTTTTT. It translates to CASRKGQGGTGELFF.

The V call is TRBV27, the J call TRBJ1-1; D is undetermined. CDR3 length: 15 residues. Trimming took 0 bases from V and 3 from J, leaving 11 bases between them. Germline CDR1 is MNHEY and CDR2 is SMNVEV (reference sequence). The CDR3 coding sequence is TGTGCCAGCAGTTTATCCCCCGGGAGGGACACTGAAGCTTTCTTT. This codes for CASSLSPGRDTEAFF.

The V gene is TRBV11-2, the J gene TRBJ2-7, with 8 bases lining up with TRBD2. The CDR3 covers 15 residues. J lost 6 bases, V lost 5 bases, and 12 bases had no gene match. Germline V gene sequence: CDR1 SGHAT, CDR2 FQNNGV. The CDR3 DNA is TGTGCCAGCAGCCGTCTAGCGGGCACCGGGGGCGAGCAGTACTTC. It yields the protein CASSRLAGTGGEQYF.

The gene calls are TRBV28 and TRBJ2-3, with a weak D call TRBD2 (6 bases). The CDR3 extends over 14 amino acids. The germline V and J ends were trimmed by 6 bases and 0 bases, with 10 bases remaining between them. Germline CDR1 reads MDHEN; CDR2 reads SYDVKM. CDR3 protein: CASREGTSTDTQYF. CDR3 bases: TGTGCCAGCAGAGAGGGGACTAGCACAGATACGCAGTATTTT.

This clone showed up just once. The CDR3 region has the DNA TGTGCCAGCAGACTGGAGACCGGGCCGCCGCGAGCCCAGTACTTC. Amino acid sequence: CASRLETGPPRAQYF. The chain links TRBV28 to TRBJ2-5; no clear D gene. Germline loops: CDR1 MDHEN, CDR2 SYDVKM. The CDR3 runs 15 residues. V lost 6 bases and J lost 9, with 23 bases in between. Drawing the rest from reference TRBV28 and TRBJ2-5, the complete variable domain is DVKVTQSSRYLVKRTGEKVFLECVQDMDHENMFWYRQDPGLGLRLIYFSYDVKMKEKGDIPEGYSVSREKKERFSLILESASTNQTSMYLCASRLETGPPRAQYFGPGTRLLVL.

V is TRBV5-1 and J is TRBJ2-5; 14 nucleotides agree with TRBD2. Germline V gene lookup returns CDR1 SGHRS and CDR2 YFSETQ. J lost 4 bases, V lost 4 bases, and 3 bases had no gene match. This CDR3 contains 15 residues. The CDR3 region is CASSPGTSGGETQYF. CDR3 DNA sequence: TGCGCCAGCAGCCCCGGGACTAGCGGGGGAGAGACCCAGTACTTC.

This sequence joins TRBV5-4 and TRBJ2-5; 8 bases are shared with TRBD1. V shed 5 bases and J 0 bases; nucleotides not matched to a gene: 3. The CDR3 totals 14 residues. Germline CDR1 reads SGHNT; CDR2 reads YYREEE (reference sequence). The CDR3 spells CASRKTGDQETQYF. The CDR3 nucleotides read TGTGCCAGCAGAAAGACAGGGGACCAAGAGACCCAGTACTTC.

J is TRBJ2-1 and V is TRBV5-1, with D perhaps TRBD1 (6 bases). Germline V gives CDR1 SGHRS, CDR2 YFSETQ. The CDR3 runs to 15 residues. V gave up 6 bases and J gave up 8 bases, with 21 bases separating them. CDR3 sequence: CASNRAGTPRHEQFF. CDR3 DNA sequence: TGCGCCAGCAACAGGGCTGGGACACCCCGGCATGAGCAGTTCTTC.

J is TRBJ1-2 and V is TRBV28; possible D gene TRBD1, 5 bases. The V end was cut by 7 bases, the J end by 4 bases, with 16 bases between. Germline CDR1 MDHEN, CDR2 SYDVKM. The CDR3 runs to 14 residues. The DNA for the CDR3 is TGTGCCAGCAAAGTTCAAGGGGTGATCTATGGCTACACCTTC. Translating gives CASKVQGVIYGYTF.

The chain has TRBV7-2 and TRBJ2-7; D is unresolved. The CDR3 spans 15 residues. Trimming took off 5 bases at V and 0 bases at J, with 14 bases between the two ends. Germline-derived CDR1 and CDR2 are SGHTA and FQGNSA. The CDR3 here is CASSPTPHSSYEQYF. In DNA form, the CDR3 reads TGTGCCAGCAGCCCCACACCACACTCCTCCTACGAGCAGTACTTC.

The rearrangement joins TRBV6-6 to TRBJ2-1, with TRBD1 identical over 10 bases. Germline values: CDR1 MNHNY, CDR2 SVGAGI (reference sequence). J lost 5 bases, V lost 5 bases, and 3 bases had no gene match. The CDR3 has 14 amino acids. The CDR3 DNA sequence: TGTGCCAGCAGTGGGGACAGGGGTCACAATGAGCAGTTCTTC. Amino acid sequence: CASSGDRGHNEQFF.

The chain is built from TRBV28 and TRBJ1-3; D remains unclear. The germline V gene has CDR1 MDHEN and CDR2 SYDVKM. Trimming left V 3 bases short and J 0 bases short, with 12 bases between. This CDR3 is built from 16 residues. CDR3 loop: CASSFARQTSGNTIYF. The CDR3 DNA is TGTGCCAGCAGTTTTGCCAGACAAACCTCTGGAAACACCATATATTTT. Full variable domain (missing parts from reference TRBV28 and TRBJ1-3): DVKVTQSSRYLVKRTGEKVFLECVQDMDHENMFWYRQDPGLGLRLIYFSYDVKMKEKGDIPEGYSVSREKKERFSLILESASTNQTSMYLCASSFARQTSGNTIYFGEGSWLTVV.